Sequencing of this TCR beta chain was carried out in a study of T-cell memory formation after mild COVID-19. As for the study in general: Most TCR clusters belonged to a single donor.

CDR3 length: 16 residues. The trim removed 1 base at V and 14 bases at J, leaving 13 bases unmatched. The germline V gene has CDR1 SEHNR and CDR2 FQNEAQ (reference sequence). Via MiXCR, TCRdb re-called the 5' RACE reads, giving one row per CDR3 protein. The repertoire has hundreds of thousands of distinct CDR3 sequences, over 15% of them found once; the top ten carry around 12%. Comments on this clonotype: Antigen specificity is unknown.

Regarding the study as a whole: Researchers report contracting CD4+ clones mostly in CM and EM, with CD8+ clones in EMRA.

The sequencing input was PBMCs or a T cell subset sorted from them (not recorded which). The genes are TRBV7-9 and TRBJ2-1, with 11 bases matching TRBD2. The sequence came from an adult woman who had mild COVID-19 (a few samples of this study predate the infection). Cell type and time point are not known. CDR3 bases: TGTGCCAGCAGCTTAGTCCGAGGTAGCGGGAGGGCGCGGAAGTTCTTC. It encodes CASSLVRGSGRARKFF.